The sequence of this T cell receptor (beta chain) was determined in a study of technical replicates of blood from a handful of donors. TCRdb's table, derived via immunoSEQ multiplex PCR, lists solely in-frame clones and lacks some. The sample has around 68,000 clones, about 97% seen once. The receptor's source is a human donor in good health. Sequences were obtained from T cells isolated from PBMCs.

CDR3 nucleotides: TGCAGCGCCTGGGACAGACATAGTGAAAAACTGTTTTTT. It codes for CSAWDRHSEKLFF. The chain links TRBV29-1 to TRBJ1-4; 7 bases fit TRBD1. Germline CDR1 is SQVTM and CDR2 is ANQGSEA. This CDR3 spans 13 amino acids. With 7 bases clipped from V and 7 bases from J, the junction kept 9 bases outside the gene matches. Full variable domain (missing parts from reference TRBV29-1 and TRBJ1-4): SAVISQKPSRDICQRGTSLTIQCQVDSQVTMMFWYRQQPGQSLTLIATANQGSEATYESGFVIDKFPISRPNLTFSTLTVSNMSPEDSSIYLCSAWDRHSEKLFFGSGTQLSVL.